A single sample is the source of the 15 T cell receptor beta chains below, sequenced in a study of cytomegalovirus exposure and HLA in healthy donors. In the PCR, 60 Vbeta and 13 Jbeta primers were used. Libraries were prepared by immunoSEQ multiplex PCR; TCRdb keeps only in-frame clonotypes and omits some of them. Of around 210,000 clones in the sample, roughly 84% were seen once. Sequences were obtained from PBMCs. Source of these receptors: a girl aged 2-15 years in good health and CMV-seronegative.

DNA of the CDR3: TGTGCCAGCAGCCAAGGGGGAGCCGGCTCTGGGGCCAACGTCCTGACTTTC. Its translation is CASSQGGAGSGANVLTF. This chain links TRBV4-2 with TRBJ2-6, with TRBD2 as a possible D gene (5 bases). This CDR3 has 17 amino acids. The V end was cut by 1 base, the J end by 0 bases, with 10 bases between. The germline gives CDR1 LGHNA, CDR2 YNFKEQ.

The chain combines TRBV11-1 with TRBJ1-1; D might be TRBD1 (5 bases). Germline values: CDR1 SGHAT, CDR2 FQDESV (reference sequence). There are 15 residues in the CDR3. V was shortened by 5 bases and J by 1 base, with 14 bases between the two germline ends. CDR3 region: CASSPRQLRNTEAFF. CDR3 DNA: TGTGCCAGCAGCCCGAGACAGCTGAGGAACACTGAAGCTTTCTTT.

The gene calls are TRBV2 and TRBJ2-6; no reliable D call. CDR3 length equals 14 residues. Germline V CDR1 and CDR2: SNHLY, FYNNEI. Between the trimmed V and J ends, which lost 6 bases and 1 base, there was a span of 7 bases. CDR3 region: CASSYLSGANVLTF. DNA of the CDR3: TGTGCCAGCAGCTACCTTTCTGGGGCCAACGTCCTGACTTTC.

This chain connects TRBV7-6 to TRBJ1-1, with D perhaps TRBD1 (6 bases). CDR1 is SGHVS and CDR2 is FNYEAQ in the germline V gene. Between the trimmed V and J ends, which lost 5 bases and 1 base, there was a span of 14 bases. The CDR3 extends over 15 amino acids. CDR3 residues: CASSPTGPSNTEAFF. The CDR3 DNA sequence: TGTGCCAGCAGCCCAACAGGGCCATCGAACACTGAAGCTTTCTTT.

This clone was detected only a few times. The chain has TRBV11-2 and TRBJ2-7; no clear D gene. The CDR3 runs to 15 residues. Trimming removed 4 bases from V and 0 bases from J, with 13 bases in between. Looked up from germline, CDR1 is SGHAT and CDR2 is FQNNGV. Here the CDR3 DNA reads TGTGCCAGCAGCTCCTCAGGTGGAACCTCCTACGAGCAGTACTTC. Residues: CASSSSGGTSYEQYF. Full variable domain (missing parts from reference TRBV11-2 and TRBJ2-7): EAGVAQSPRYKIIEKRQSVAFWCNPISGHATLYWYQQILGQGPKLLIQFQNNGVVDDSQLPKDRFSAERLKGVDSTLKIQPAKLEDSAVYLCASSSSGGTSYEQYFGPGTRLTVT.

This clone was seen just once. The J gene is TRBJ1-2, the V gene TRBV5-1; no reliable D call. The CDR3 sequence is 12 residues long. The V end was cut by 2 bases, the J end by 4 bases, with 6 bases between. Germline V gene sequence: CDR1 SGHRS, CDR2 YFSETQ. The CDR3 DNA reads as TGCGCCAGCAGCTTCGAGGGCTATGGCTACACCTTC. Translated, it gives CASSFEGYGYTF. The full variable domain, in which reference TRBV5-1 and TRBJ1-2 provide the parts outside the CDR3, is KAGVTQTPRYLIKTRGQQVTLSCSPISGHRSVSWYQQTPGQGLQFLFEYFSETQRNKGNFPGRFSGRQFSNSRSEMNVSTLELGDSALYLCASSFEGYGYTFGSGTRLTVV.

V is TRBV6-1 and J is TRBJ1-4; 9 bases are shared with TRBD1. The CDR3 has 15 residues. J lost 5 bases, V lost 6 bases, and 7 bases had no gene match. Germline-derived CDR1 and CDR2 are MNHNS and SASEGT. The CDR3 DNA sequence: TGTGCCAGCAGGGAACCGGGACAGGGAAATGAAAAACTGTTTTTT. Encoded protein: CASREPGQGNEKLFF.

The rearrangement uses TRBV7-2 and TRBJ2-7; the D is unclear. With 5 bases removed from V and 0 bases from J, the gap between germline ends came to 8 bases. Germline-derived CDR1 and CDR2 are SGHTA and FQGNSA. The CDR3 covers 13 residues. This CDR3 reads CASSPPSSYEQYF. In nucleotides, the CDR3 is TGTGCCAGCAGCCCACCGAGCTCCTACGAGCAGTACTTC.

V gene TRBV27 combines with J gene TRBJ2-3; no clear D. The CDR3 length is 13 residues. Germline-derived CDR1 and CDR2 are MNHEY and SMNVEV (reference sequence). V was shortened by 5 bases and J by 6 bases, with 12 bases between the two germline ends. CDR3 DNA sequence: TGTGCCAGCAGTAGAGCAAGCTCGGATACGCAGTATTTT. As protein: CASSRASSDTQYF.

The chain recombines TRBV7-9 with TRBJ2-1, with 12 bases aligning to TRBD2. V gave up 2 bases and J gave up 8 bases; unmatched junction bases: 13. The germline gives CDR1 SEHNR, CDR2 FQNEAQ (reference sequence). There are 18 residues in the CDR3. The CDR3 sequence is CASSLNRLAGGNVDEQFF. In DNA, the CDR3 is TGTGCCAGCAGCTTAAATCGTCTAGCGGGGGGGAATGTTGATGAGCAGTTCTTC. The whole variable domain, filled in from reference TRBV7-9 and TRBJ2-1, reads DTGVSQNPRHKITKRGQNVTFRCDPISEHNRLYWYRQTLGQGPEFLTYFQNEAQLEKSRLLSDRFSAERPKGSFSTLEIQRTEQGDSAMYLCASSLNRLAGGNVDEQFFGPGTRLTVL.

The chain combines TRBV5-6 with TRBJ1-6; 7 bases fit TRBD1. This CDR3 comprises 15 residues. From germline, CDR1 is SGHDT and CDR2 YYEEEE. With V trimmed by 1 base and J by 9 bases, 7 bases remained unmatched. CDR3 bases: TGTGCCAGCAGCTTGAGGGGGCCGGGGCGTTCACCCCTCCACTTT. Translated, it gives CASSLRGPGRSPLHF. The full variable domain, completed using reference TRBV5-6 and TRBJ1-6, is DAGVTQSPTHLIKTRGQQVTLRCSPKSGHDTVSWYQQALGQGPQFIFQYYEEEERQRGNFPDRFSGHQFPNYSSELNVNALLLGDSALYLCASSLRGPGRSPLHFGNGTRLTVT.

The V gene is TRBV19, the J gene TRBJ1-1; no definite D call. The germline V and J ends were trimmed by 0 bases and 0 bases, with 17 bases remaining between them. Germline V gene data show CDR1 as LNHDA and CDR2 as SQIVND (reference sequence). This CDR3 comprises 18 residues. CDR3 protein: CASSIDLLWAGLNTEAFF. CDR3 nucleotide sequence: TGTGCCAGTAGTATAGATCTATTGTGGGCGGGGTTGAACACTGAAGCTTTCTTT. The whole variable domain, remainder taken from reference TRBV19 and TRBJ1-1, is DGGITQSPKYLFRKEGQNVTLSCEQNLNHDAMYWYRQDPGQGLRLIYYSQIVNDFQKGDIAEGYSVSREKKESFPLTVTSAQKNPTAFYLCASSIDLLWAGLNTEAFFGQGTRLTVV.

The V and J genes are TRBV4-2 and TRBJ2-3; possibly TRBD2 for D (6 bases). Trimming removed 4 bases at V and 3 bases at J, with 11 bases between. The CDR3 contains 14 residues. Germline-derived CDR1 and CDR2 are LGHNA and YNFKEQ. CDR3 sequence (DNA): TGTGCCAGCAGCCTAGGGAGGAGGACAGATACGCAGTATTTT. This sequence encodes CASSLGRRTDTQYF.

The chain uses TRBV30 and TRBJ2-1, with 10 bases identical to TRBD1. The CDR3 length is 14 residues. Unmatched junction bases numbered 4, after V lost 0 bases and J lost 8 bases. Germline V CDR1 and CDR2: GTSNPN, SVGIG (reference sequence). The CDR3 loop is CAWSVGQGKDEQFF. CDR3 nucleotides: TGTGCCTGGAGTGTGGGACAGGGGAAAGATGAGCAGTTCTTC.

The rearrangement joins TRBV7-8 to TRBJ1-5; possibly TRBD1 for D (6 bases). CDR1 is SGHVS, CDR2 FQNEAQ, per germline. There are 16 residues in the CDR3. Trimming removed 2 bases at V and 4 bases at J, with 15 bases between. The CDR3 is CASSLRGNRENQPQHF. The CDR3 DNA is TGTGCCAGCAGCTTAAGGGGCAACAGGGAAAATCAGCCCCAGCATTTT.